This T cell receptor beta chain was observed in a study of cytomegalovirus exposure and HLA in healthy donors. Study in general: The same platform was used for the roughly 120 validation repertoires and the roughly 680 first-cohort repertoires, a later analysis reported.

CDR1 and CDR2 (germline): SGHRS, YFSETQ. The CDR3 has 15 residues. The V gene end was trimmed by 7 bases and the J gene end by 6 bases; junction bases not matched to a gene: 9. Notes on the study in general: According to a subsequent analysis, TCR clusters identified in the first cohort showed a tendency to co-occur across the 120 or so validation repertoires. Most TCR sequences were rare, but some public TCRs occurred in many donors.

On this clone itself: Its antigen is undetermined.

Clones were sequenced by immunoSEQ multiplex PCR, and TCRdb holds only the in-frame ones, with some missing. The sample includes more than 95,000 clones, approximately 86% of them seen just once. The sample taken for sequencing was PBMCs. The chain links TRBV5-1 to TRBJ2-1; 11 nucleotides line up with TRBD1. This clonotype originated in a woman between 18 and 30 years old in good health and CMV-seropositive. The CDR3 loop is CASARAGTGGNEQFF. The CDR3 DNA sequence: TGCGCCAGCGCTCGGGCAGGGACAGGGGGCAATGAGCAGTTCTTC.